The 17 T cell receptor beta chains in this list originate from one sample, sequenced in a study of chemoradiotherapy in HPV16-positive cancers. This table comes from immunoSEQ multiplex PCR, and its TCRdb copy is limited to in-frame clones, with some not included. Of some 30,000 clones in the sample, about 88% were seen once. The sample in question was blood, obtained from a patient who underwent chemoradiotherapy. Every receptor here comes from a human donor with HPV-associated anogenital cancer.

Relative to its sample, this clone is medium-sized (0.01 to 0.1%). The chain uses TRBV19 and TRBJ2-7; TRBD1 is a possible D gene (6 bases). In germline, CDR1 is LNHDA, CDR2 SQIVND (reference sequence). V lost 4 bases and J lost 5, with 18 bases in between. The length of the CDR3 is 15 residues. The CDR3 sequence is CASSRADRYGHEQYF. For the CDR3, the DNA is TGTGCCAGTAGTAGGGCCGACAGGTACGGCCACGAGCAGTACTTC. Looking up the rest from reference TRBV19 and TRBJ2-7 gives the full variable domain: DGGITQSPKYLFRKEGQNVTLSCEQNLNHDAMYWYRQDPGQGLRLIYYSQIVNDFQKGDIAEGYSVSREKKESFPLTVTSAQKNPTAFYLCASSRADRYGHEQYFGPGTRLTVT.

The genes are TRBV29-1 and TRBJ2-7, with D perhaps assigned TRBD1 or TRBD2 (5 bases each). Germline values: CDR1 SQVTM, CDR2 ANQGSEA. The CDR3 runs to 13 residues. Trimming took off 6 bases at V and 4 bases at J, with 16 bases between the two ends. The CDR3, as DNA: TGCAGCGTGAGGGACGGACATGTTTACGAGCAGTACTTC. This encodes CSVRDGHVYEQYF.

The chain uses TRBV5-1 and TRBJ2-1; 13 bases align to TRBD2. Germline values: CDR1 SGHRS, CDR2 YFSETQ. There are 15 residues in the CDR3. V was pared by 6 bases and J by 4 bases, with 4 bases of the junction left unmatched. This CDR3 is CASTQGLAGYNEQFF. The CDR3 nucleotides read TGCGCCAGCACCCAGGGACTAGCGGGGTACAATGAGCAGTTCTTC. Full variable domain (remainder filled in from reference TRBV5-1 and TRBJ2-1): KAGVTQTPRYLIKTRGQQVTLSCSPISGHRSVSWYQQTPGQGLQFLFEYFSETQRNKGNFPGRFSGRQFSNSRSEMNVSTLELGDSALYLCASTQGLAGYNEQFFGPGTRLTVL.

This clone was observed a single time. The chain combines TRBV6-5 with TRBJ1-6; D perhaps matches TRBD1 (5 bases). The CDR3 contains 15 residues. Trimming took 6 bases from V and 6 from J, leaving 15 bases between them. Germline V lookup: CDR1 MNHEY, CDR2 SVGAGI. CDR3 DNA sequence: TGTGCCAGCAGCCTCCGGGGGGAGCGTAATTCACCCCTCCACTTT. It yields the protein CASSLRGERNSPLHF.

V and J are TRBV11-2 and TRBJ1-2; tentatively, D is TRBD1 (6 bases). V was pared by 6 bases and J by 3 bases, with 14 bases between. Germline lookup yields CDR1 SGHAT and CDR2 FQNNGV. The CDR3 sequence is 14 residues long. This chain's CDR3 is CASRVNQGHYGYTF. Here the CDR3 DNA reads TGTGCCAGCAGGGTTAACCAGGGGCACTATGGCTACACCTTC.

The V gene is TRBV29-1, the J gene TRBJ2-6, with a tentative D call TRBD2 (5 bases). CDR3 length: 17 amino acids. V was clipped by 4 bases and J by 0 bases, with 16 bases between them. Germline V gene lookup returns CDR1 SQVTM and CDR2 ANQGSEA. CDR3: CSVGGPDGYSGANVLTF. DNA for the CDR3: TGCAGCGTTGGCGGGCCCGACGGATACTCTGGGGCCAACGTCCTGACTTTC.

CDR3 DNA sequence: TGTGCCAGCAGCCAAGCCCAGGTCGCGGGGGAGGAGACCCAGTACTTC. Amino acid sequence: CASSQAQVAGEETQYF. V and J are TRBV4-2 and TRBJ2-5; 7 bases map to TRBD2. V shed 1 base and J 5 bases; nucleotides not matched to a gene: 10. Germline V gene data show CDR1 as LGHNA and CDR2 as YNFKEQ. The CDR3 sequence is 16 residues long.

The chain combines TRBV11-2 with TRBJ2-7; no reliable D call. Germline CDR1 is SGHAT and CDR2 is FQNNGV. The CDR3 runs 13 residues. Trimming pared 5 bases from V and 3 bases from J, leaving 11 bases between. CDR3 amino acids: CASSRTDLYEQYF. The CDR3 DNA reads as TGTGCCAGCAGCCGGACCGACCTCTACGAGCAGTACTTC.

This clone showed up just a few times. The rearrangement joins TRBV2 to TRBJ1-2, with D uncertain. The V end lost 4 bases, the J end lost 1 base, and 7 bases lay between the germline ends. CDR3 length: 13 residues. CDR1 is SNHLY and CDR2 is FYNNEI in the germline V gene. CDR3 in amino acids: CASSVNINYGYTF. The CDR3 DNA follows: TGTGCCAGCAGTGTTAATATTAACTATGGCTACACCTTC.

This rearrangement joins TRBV5-4 to TRBJ1-4; 7 bases match TRBD1. This CDR3 spans 16 amino acids. J was trimmed by 6 bases and V by 4 bases; bases with no gene match: 12. Germline loops: CDR1 SGHNT, CDR2 YYREEE (reference sequence). CDR3 sequence: CASSANHRDSHEKLFF. CDR3 bases: TGTGCCAGCAGCGCGAACCACCGGGACAGCCATGAAAAACTGTTTTTT.

V gene TRBV5-6 combines with J gene TRBJ2-7; D gene uncertain. The CDR3 covers 14 residues. Trimming took off 1 base at V and 0 bases at J, with 8 bases between the two ends. The germline CDR1 and CDR2 sequences are SGHDT and YYEEEE. The CDR3, as DNA: TGTGCCAGCAGCTTGTCCCGGAGCTCCTACGAGCAGTACTTC. As protein: CASSLSRSSYEQYF.

The CDR3 coding sequence is TGTGCCAGCAAAGTGAAGGCAGGGGATGGCTACACCTTC. This sequence encodes CASKVKAGDGYTF. The V gene is TRBV28, the J gene TRBJ1-2; tentatively, D is TRBD1 (6 bases). CDR1 MDHEN and CDR2 SYDVKM come from the germline V gene. Trimming removed 7 bases at V and 6 bases at J, with 15 bases between. This CDR3 has 13 residues.

This rearrangement joins TRBV19 to TRBJ1-6; D remains unclear. Germline V gene lookup returns CDR1 LNHDA and CDR2 SQIVND (reference sequence). V was cut by 7 bases and J by 3 bases, with 10 bases left in between. The CDR3 sequence is 14 residues long. The CDR3 is CASNTDFYNSPLHF. For the CDR3, the DNA is TGTGCCAGTAATACAGACTTCTATAATTCACCCCTCCACTTT.

V and J are TRBV18 and TRBJ2-3; D may match TRBD1 or TRBD2 (5 bases each). CDR1 is KGHSH and CDR2 is LQKENI in the germline V gene. There are 14 residues in the CDR3. V lost 6 bases and J lost 1, with 11 bases in between. The CDR3: CASSLGDGTDTQYF. The CDR3 DNA reads as TGTGCCAGCTCCCTGGGGGACGGCACAGATACGCAGTATTTT.

The J gene is TRBJ1-2, the V gene TRBV6-1; D is unclear. The CDR3 runs to 11 residues. V was pared by 8 bases and J by 4 bases, with 8 bases between. Germline V gene data show CDR1 as MNHNS and CDR2 as SASEGT. This CDR3 reads CASDSGYGYTF. The DNA of the CDR3 is TGTGCCAGCGATTCTGGCTATGGCTACACCTTC.

The chain joins TRBV5-8 to TRBJ1-5, with a weak D call TRBD1 (5 bases). This CDR3 has 13 amino acids. Trimming removed 5 bases from V and 7 bases from J, with 13 bases in between. CDR1 is SGHTS, CDR2 YDEGEE, per germline. The CDR3, as DNA: TGTGCCAGCAGGCCACCGGGGGACCAGCCCCAGCATTTT. It is translated as CASRPPGDQPQHF. Using reference TRBV5-8 and TRBJ1-5 for the parts outside the CDR3, the full variable domain is EAGVTQSPTHLIKTRGQQATLRCSPISGHTSVYWYQQALGLGLQFLLWYDEGEERNRGNFPPRFSGRQFPNYSSELNVNALELEDSALYLCASRPPGDQPQHFGDGTRLSIL.

The rearrangement joins TRBV11-2 to TRBJ1-1, with D perhaps matching TRBD1 (5 bases). CDR1 is SGHAT and CDR2 is FQNNGV in the germline V gene. Trimming removed 6 bases at V and 1 base at J, with 12 bases between. The CDR3 is 14 residues long. The CDR3 reads CASRPGFKNTEAFF. The DNA of the CDR3 is TGTGCCAGCAGACCAGGGTTTAAGAACACTGAAGCTTTCTTT.